This passage covers 8 T cell receptor beta chains from one sample sequenced in a study of regulatory T cells in long-lasting Graves disease. Time point indicated: newly diagnosed GD, antithyroid drugs for less than 3 months. Extracted PBMC RNA gave rise to the TCR library. The authors built TCR beta libraries using iRepertoire HTBI primers and Arm-PCR of CDR3 regions. MiXCR, run by TCRdb on the multiplex PCR reads, gives a single entry per CDR3 protein. The table records approximately 470,000 distinct CDR3 sequences, roughly 16% of them present only once. A further study also used this sample, focusing on T cells in Graves' hyperthyroidism and ophthalmopathy.

This specimen consisted of peripheral blood mononuclear cells (PBMCs), obtained at new diagnosis, from a patient treated with antithyroid drugs. Source of these receptors: a man aged 35 to 55 with Graves disease.

In this sample, this clonotype turned up a few times. The rearrangement links TRBV5-8 to TRBJ1-1; D remains unclear. Trimming removed 0 bases from V and 2 bases from J, with 11 bases in between. Germline V gene lookup returns CDR1 SGHTS and CDR2 YDEGEE. The CDR3 covers 15 residues. CDR3 amino acids: CASSLGYSPNTEAFF. DNA of the CDR3: TGTGCCAGCAGCTTGGGGTATTCCCCAAACACTGAAGCTTTCTTT.

The table lists this clonotype with many counts. The chain has TRBV7-8 and TRBJ2-1; either TRBD1 or TRBD2 may fit D (5 bases each). CDR3 length: 16 residues. The germline V gene encodes CDR1 SGHVS and CDR2 FQNEAQ. Trimming removed 3 bases at V and 3 bases at J, with 15 bases between. CDR3 protein: CASSFSEGLYYNEQFF. CDR3 coding DNA: TGTGCCAGCAGCTTCTCTGAGGGGCTATACTACAATGAGCAGTTCTTC.

This clonotype was found a few times. The chain carries TRBV12-3 or TRBV12-4 and TRBJ2-3; D possibly corresponds to TRBD2 (6 bases). The CDR3 totals 13 residues. Between the trimmed V and J ends, which lost 7 bases and 4 bases, there was a span of 12 bases. CDR3: CASMASVPDTQYF. CDR3 coding DNA: TGTGCCAGCATGGCTAGCGTCCCAGATACGCAGTATTTT.

This clonotype occurred a few times. This chain connects TRBV27 to TRBJ1-2; TRBD1 aligns across 9 bases. Germline V CDR1 and CDR2: MNHEY, SMNVEV (reference sequence). Trimming took 8 bases from V and 6 from J; bases not matched to a gene: 7. CDR3 size: 13 residues. CDR3 amino acids: CASRGTGYHGYTF. Written as DNA, the CDR3 is TGTGCCAGCCGAGGGACAGGGTACCATGGCTACACCTTC.

The table lists this clonotype with many counts. V gene TRBV4-1 combines with J gene TRBJ2-1, with a tentative D call TRBD1 (5 bases). Per germline, CDR1 MGHRA and CDR2 YSYEKL. V was clipped by 0 bases and J by 9 bases, with 18 bases between them. The CDR3 is made up of 16 amino acids. Here the CDR3 DNA reads TGCGCCAGCAGCCAAGATGGACATAACGCCGATCGTGAGCAGTTCTTC. Protein sequence: CASSQDGHNADREQFF.

With respect to this clonotype: At one boundary the junction diverges from the germline segment, which might be a read error. This chain links TRBV12-3 or TRBV12-4 with TRBJ1-4; the D is unclear. The CDR3 length is 14 residues. CDR3 DNA: TGTGCCAGCAGTTTAGCCCTGACTAATGAAAAACCGTTTTTT. Protein: CASSLALTNEKPFF.

This clonotype was seen many times. The chain links TRBV24-1 to TRBJ2-3; 10 nucleotides line up with TRBD2. The V gene's germline CDR1 is KGHDR and CDR2 SFDVKD. Trimming took 1 base from V and 5 from J; bases not matched to a gene: 8. This CDR3 has 17 amino acids. The CDR3 is CATSDFGSGRAIDTQYF. The CDR3 region has the DNA TGTGCCACCAGTGATTTCGGGAGCGGGAGGGCGATAGATACGCAGTATTTT.

About this clonotype itself: A much larger clone sits a single nucleotide away, making a read error possible. The chain employs TRBV28 and TRBJ2-3, with a possible D match to TRBD2 (5 bases). TRBJ2-5 explains the end of the DNA better; the J call may be wrong. CDR3 length equals 17 residues. The germline CDR1 and CDR2 sequences are MDHEN and SYDVKM. The CDR3 DNA reads TGTGCCAGCAGCACGTCGGGGTTTGGCGGGCAGAGAAAGACCCAGTACTTC. Its translation: CASSTSGFGGQRKTQYF.